The rows below give T cell receptor beta chains drawn from one sample of a study of blood T cell repertoires in COVID-19. Clones were sequenced by immunoSEQ multiplex PCR, and TCRdb holds only the in-frame ones, with some missing. The sample includes a few hundred thousand clones, more than 80% of them seen just once. Sequenced: PBMCs or T cells enriched from blood (not recorded which). Source of these receptors: a man younger than 30 who had recovered from COVID-19. Both conserved end residues are part of each CDR3. D genes are given only for firm matches. Clone size is stated in some rows and not others, as once, few, many or a class when expanded.

D,J,V,size,DNA,CDR3
TRBD2,TRBJ2-1,TRBV11-2,once,TGTGCCAGCAGCCAAAGGAGTACTAGCGGGAGACACGAGCAGTTCTTC,CASSQRSTSGRHEQFF
-,TRBJ1-5,TRBV3-1/TRBV3-2,-,TGTGCCAGCAGCCAAGTTTTTGGCCGGGACTTTCGTCGGGGAAACAATCAGCCCCAGCATTTT,CASSQVFGRDFRRGNNQPQHF
-,TRBJ1-4,TRBV27,-,TGTGCCAGCGGTCGACAGACTAATGAAAAACTGTTTTTT,CASGRQTNEKLFF
TRBD1,TRBJ2-2,TRBV5-1,few,TGCGCCTGCTCCCACCCGGACAGGGTAGGGGAGCTGTTTTTT,CACSHPDRVGELFF
-,TRBJ1-3,TRBV7-2,-,TGTGCCAGCAGCCTATGGACAGTAACGAGCTCTGGAAACACCATATATTTT,CASSLWTVTSSGNTIYF
-,TRBJ1-2,TRBV12-5,-,TGTGCTAGTGGTCCGGGGGGCGGCTACACCTTC,CASGPGGGYTF
TRBD1,TRBJ1-6,TRBV5-4,-,TGTGCCAGCAGCGTGACAGGGGGCTCCTATAATTCACCCCTCCACTTT,CASSVTGGSYNSPLHF
-,TRBJ1-5,TRBV6-1,-,TGTGCCAGCAGTGAAGGGGGGGATCAGCCCCAGCATTTT,CASSEGGDQPQHF
-,TRBJ2-5,TRBV5-1,-,TGCGCCAGCAGCTTGGGTTATGAGACCCAGTACTTC,CASSLGYETQYF
TRBD2,TRBJ2-2,TRBV7-9,-,TGTGCCAGCAGCTTATCTAGCGGAACCGGGGAGCTGTTTTTT,CASSLSSGTGELFF
TRBD2,TRBJ2-3,TRBV6-2/TRBV6-3,-,TGTGCCAGCAGTTATGATCGCGGGAGGGGCACAGATACGCAGTATTTT,CASSYDRGRGTDTQYF
-,TRBJ1-5,TRBV28,-,TGTGCCAGCACGGGGGGCTGGAGCAATCAGCCCCAGCATTTT,CASTGGWSNQPQHF
-,TRBJ1-2,TRBV12-3/TRBV12-4,-,TGTGCCAGCAGTTTTACAGGCAACTATGGCTACACCTTC,CASSFTGNYGYTF
TRBD2,TRBJ2-1,TRBV11-2,-,TGTGCCAGCAGCTCCATTACCGGGACTAGCCTTAACAATGAGCAGTTCTTC,CASSSITGTSLNNEQFF
TRBD2,TRBJ2-7,TRBV11-2,-,TGTGCCAGCAGCTTAGACCGAGCGGGAACCTACGAGCAGTACTTC,CASSLDRAGTYEQYF
-,TRBJ2-1,TRBV6-1,many,TGTGCCAGCAGTGAAAGAATAGCAAGGGGTCGAGGGCAGTTCTTC,CASSERIARGRGQFF
-,TRBJ2-7,TRBV6-7,-,TGTGCCAGCAGTTACTGGGAGGAGGCGATCAGCTCCTACGAGCAGTACTTC,CASSYWEEAISSYEQYF
-,TRBJ2-3,TRBV7-9,few,TGTGCCAGCAGCTTAGGGAGTAGTCCGGGGAAAGGTACGCAGTATTTT,CASSLGSSPGKGTQYF
-,TRBJ1-1,TRBV27,-,TGTGCCAGCAGTTTCTCTAGGACAGCCTCGAGAACTGAAGCTTTCTTT,CASSFSRTASRTEAFF
-,TRBJ2-5,TRBV7-9,-,TGTGCCAGCAGCTTAAATATCGGAGGGGGGGGAGAGACCCAGTACTTC,CASSLNIGGGGETQYF
-,TRBJ1-4,TRBV5-6,-,TGTGCCAGCAGCTTGGTGGGGCGGTCTAATGAAAAACTGTTTTTT,CASSLVGRSNEKLFF
TRBD2,TRBJ2-1,TRBV4-2,once,TGTGCCAGCAGCCCGGGGACTAGCGGTGCAACTTCCTACAATGAGCAGTTCTTC,CASSPGTSGATSYNEQFF
TRBD1,TRBJ2-6,TRBV5-1,-,TGCGCCAGCAGTCCCGGACAGGGGGCGGCTGGGGCCAACGTCCTGACTTTC,CASSPGQGAAGANVLTF
-,TRBJ2-2,TRBV6-5,-,TGTGCCAGCGGAACAGCCACCGGGGAGCTGTTTTTT,CASGTATGELFF
-,TRBJ2-7,TRBV12-3/TRBV12-4,-,TGTGCCAGCAGTTTCCTCTCCTACGAGCAGTACTTC,CASSFLSYEQYF
-,TRBJ1-5,TRBV6-5,once,TGTGCCAGCAGCCCCGGGGACTTTTTCAATCAGCCCCAGCATTTT,CASSPGDFFNQPQHF
-,TRBJ2-1,TRBV7-2,-,TGTGCCAGCAGCTTAGGGGTTGGAGGCACGAGGCAGTTCTTC,CASSLGVGGTRQFF
TRBD2,TRBJ2-5,TRBV18,-,TGTGCCAGCTCACTCTCCGGGACTAGCGGACAGGGGGAGACCCAGTACTTC,CASSLSGTSGQGETQYF
-,TRBJ2-7,TRBV7-9,-,TGTGCCAGCAGCTTAGAGTTAGACACTCCACAGCAGTACTTC,CASSLELDTPQQYF
TRBD2,TRBJ2-1,TRBV3-1/TRBV3-2,-,TGTGCCAGCAGCTTCCCGACTAGCGGGGGGTCCCGCCCGGACAATGAGCAGTTCTTC,CASSFPTSGGSRPDNEQFF
-,TRBJ1-1,TRBV6-1,-,TGTGCCAGCAGTGACCCAGATTTCAGTCTTCTCACGGAAGCTTTCTTT,CASSDPDFSLLTEAFF
TRBD1,TRBJ2-5,TRBV2,-,TGTGCCAGCGGACAACAGGGGGCGATTAAAGAGACCCAGTACTTC,CASGQQGAIKETQYF